The rows below give T cell receptor beta chains drawn from one sample of a study of Ad26.COV2.S vaccination and SARS-CoV-2 variants. Here immunoSEQ multiplex PCR was the method, and the copy in TCRdb shows in-frame clones only, minus some. The repertoire has about 440,000 clones, 87% of them found once; the top ten carry 10% to 15%. Sequenced material: peripheral blood, taken in a trial of Ad26.COV2.S vaccine versus placebo. These receptor sequences come from a person between 18 and 59 years old who received the Ad26.COV2.S COVID-19 vaccine or a placebo. CDR3s include the opening cysteine and the closing phenylalanine or tryptophan. The D gene is left open where the match is weak. Clone size appears in some rows only: once, few, many, or a class for an expanded clone.

>TRBJ1-5|NA|TRBD1|TRBV28
CASSLYRGRGNQPQHF
TGTGCCAGCAGCCTCTACAGGGGAAGGGGCAATCAGCCCCAGCATTTT
>TRBJ2-2|NA|TRBD2|TRBV7-6
CASREASGRGELFF
TGTGCCAGCAGAGAGGCTAGCGGGAGGGGGGAGCTGTTTTTT
>TRBJ2-7|few|NA|TRBV27
CASSRTTSYEQYF
TGTGCCAGCAGTAGGACGACGTCCTACGAGCAGTACTTC
>TRBJ2-1|NA|TRBD2|TRBV10-1
CASSEPPTSGPPNNEQFF
TGCGCCAGCAGTGAGCCCCCGACTAGCGGGCCACCGAACAATGAGCAGTTCTTC
>TRBJ2-1|NA|NA|TRBV19
CASSLARGNEQFF
TGTGCCAGTAGTCTGGCTAGGGGGAATGAGCAGTTCTTC
>TRBJ2-7|NA|NA|TRBV7-2
CASSPTSGPYEQYF
TGTGCCAGCAGCCCTACATCCGGACCCTACGAGCAGTACTTC
>TRBJ2-1|NA|NA|TRBV12-3/TRBV12-4
CASSLVEQFF
TGTGCCAGCAGTTTAGTTGAGCAGTTCTTC
>TRBJ1-5|NA|NA|TRBV27
CASSPNRGLASNQPQHF
TGTGCCAGCAGTCCGAACCGGGGCCTGGCGAGCAATCAGCCCCAGCATTTT
>TRBJ2-1|NA|NA|TRBV19
CASSISQNNEQFF
TGTGCCAGTAGTATAAGCCAGAACAATGAGCAGTTCTTC
>TRBJ1-1|NA|NA|TRBV5-1
CASSLATVNTEAFF
TGCGCCAGCAGCTTGGCGACAGTTAACACTGAAGCTTTCTTT
>TRBJ1-1|NA|TRBD1|TRBV11-2
CASSERTGRATEAFF
TGTGCCAGCAGCGAAAGGACAGGGCGGGCCACTGAAGCTTTCTTT
>TRBJ1-2|NA|TRBD1|TRBV19
CASSIYPGQGNYGYTF
TGTGCCAGTAGTATATATCCGGGACAGGGGAACTATGGCTACACCTTC
>TRBJ2-2|NA|NA|TRBV15
CATSREYRLANTGELFF
TGTGCCACCAGCAGAGAATATCGGCTAGCAAACACCGGGGAGCTGTTTTTT
>TRBJ1-1|NA|NA|TRBV30
CAWSPPPGVTEAFF
TGTGCCTGGAGTCCCCCCCCCGGGGTCACTGAAGCTTTCTTT
>TRBJ1-2|NA|NA|TRBV4-1
CASSQRWESHTNYGYTF
TGCGCCAGCAGCCAACGCTGGGAGAGCCATACTAACTATGGCTACACCTTC
>TRBJ2-5|NA|NA|TRBV5-4
CASSRGPLETQYF
TGTGCCAGCAGCAGGGGCCCATTAGAGACCCAGTACTTC
>TRBJ1-1|few|NA|TRBV4-3
CASSQDHGFRTEAFF
TGCGCCAGCAGCCAAGATCACGGGTTCCGCACTGAAGCTTTCTTT
>TRBJ1-5|few|NA|TRBV5-1
CASSPDSINQPQHF
TGCGCCAGCAGCCCCGACAGTATCAATCAGCCCCAGCATTTT
>TRBJ1-4|NA|NA|TRBV28
CASSLTGEFEKLFF
TGTGCCAGCAGTTTGACCGGGGAATTCGAAAAACTGTTTTTT
>TRBJ1-5|NA|NA|TRBV7-2
CASSLGGFGNQPQHF
TGTGCCAGCAGCTTAGGTGGATTCGGCAATCAGCCCCAGCATTTT
>TRBJ1-2|NA|NA|TRBV19
CASQFDRNYGYTF
TGTGCCAGTCAGTTCGACAGAAACTATGGCTACACCTTC
>TRBJ2-7|NA|TRBD1|TRBV10-3
CAISEAGGSSYEQYF
TGTGCCATCAGTGAGGCAGGGGGCTCTTCCTACGAGCAGTACTTC
>TRBJ1-2|NA|TRBD1|TRBV28
CASSLADRVHTF
TGTGCCAGCAGTTTGGCGGACAGGGTCCACACCTTC
>TRBJ2-7|NA|NA|TRBV4-3
CASSQDTAGNEQYF
TGCGCCAGCAGCCAAGATACGGCGGGGAACGAGCAGTACTTC
>TRBJ2-7|NA|NA|TRBV28
CASSFVWDPLKEQYF
TGTGCCAGCAGTTTTGTTTGGGACCCCCTTAAGGAGCAGTACTTC
>TRBJ2-7|once|TRBD2|TRBV2
CASIPAAAGGLYEQYF
TGTGCCAGCATCCCGGCGGCGGCGGGAGGGCTCTACGAGCAGTACTTC
>TRBJ2-2|once|NA|TRBV3-1/TRBV3-2
CASSRRTSAGELFF
TGTGCCAGCAGCCGACGAACTAGTGCCGGGGAGCTGTTTTTT
>TRBJ2-6|NA|TRBD1|TRBV27
CASKGGQGIEANVLTF
TGTGCCAGCAAAGGGGGACAGGGAATCGAGGCCAACGTCCTGACTTTC
>TRBJ1-5|NA|TRBD1|TRBV4-2
CASSRGTGGDGQPQHF
TGTGCCAGCAGCCGCGGGACAGGGGGCGACGGTCAGCCCCAGCATTTT